This T cell receptor (beta chain) was recovered during a study of shared clonotypes between healthy human individuals. V trimming: 3 bases; J trimming: 0 bases; junction bases outside the gene matches: 3. CDR3 length equals 15 residues. Germline values: CDR1 MDHEN, CDR2 SYDVKM. Those who donated were healthy HIV-negative adults, with no recent acute infections or vaccinations reported. Some clones are missing from TCRdb's copy, which holds only in-frame ones; the method was immunoSEQ multiplex PCR. The sample has about 380,000 clones, roughly 96% seen once. The TCR was taken from a man in his thirties or forties in good health. The sequenced sample was memory CD8+ T cells sorted from blood. Subset noted: CD45RO+ cells pooled with CCR7-negative TemRA cells. The chain carries TRBV28 and TRBJ2-7; TRBD2 agrees at 9 bases. DNA of the CDR3: TGTGCCAGCAGTTTGATTAGCGGGAGCTCCTACGAGCAGTACTTC. Amino acids: CASSLISGSSYEQYF. The full variable domain, in which reference TRBV28 and TRBJ2-7 provide the parts outside the CDR3, is DVKVTQSSRYLVKRTGEKVFLECVQDMDHENMFWYRQDPGLGLRLIYFSYDVKMKEKGDIPEGYSVSREKKERFSLILESASTNQTSMYLCASSLISGSSYEQYFGPGTRLTVT.